This TCR beta chain was sequenced during a study of blood T cell repertoires in COVID-19. Measured with immunoSEQ multiplex PCR; TCRdb has only the in-frame clones, and not every one. The sample yields just over 350,000 clones, about 88% seen once. The sequencing sample was made of PBMCs or T cells enriched from blood (not recorded which). This sequence originates from a woman aged 25 to 39 who had recovered from COVID-19.

The CDR3 reads CASSTGFDGYTF. CDR3 nucleotides: TGTGCCAGCAGTACAGGGTTCGACGGCTACACCTTC. The J gene is TRBJ1-2, the V gene TRBV27; D may be TRBD1 (6 bases). V lost 5 bases and J 8 bases, leaving 12 bases between the germline ends. This CDR3 has 12 amino acids. Germline assignment: CDR1 MNHEY and CDR2 SMNVEV (reference sequence).